A single sample gave rise to the 30 T cell receptor beta chains below, sequenced in a study of CD8+ T cells in alopecia areata. Sorting of pooled cutaneous lymph node cells was based on CD4, CD8alpha, NKG2D, NKG2ACE and other markers. It was cDNA, reverse transcribed from extracted RNA, that served as the sequencing template. Only in-frame clones appear in the TCRdb table, and some are missing; sequencing was by immunoSEQ multiplex PCR. There are roughly 260,000 clones in the sample, none observed a single time. Sequencing used CD4+ T cells sorted from a lymph node. These receptor sequences come from a C3H/HeJ mouse with alopecia areata. The mice in this strain carry MHC haplotype H2-k.

This clone turned up a few times. Genes and germline come from the mouse. The read ends 4 residues early relative to the CDR3; the germline J gene fills the gap. V and J are TRBV13-1 and TRBJ2-1, with D tentatively TRBD1 (6 bases). The germline V and J ends were trimmed by 4 bases and 6 bases, with 14 bases remaining between them. Germline assignment: CDR1 NSHNY and CDR2 SYGAGN. The CDR3 has 14 amino acids. This CDR3 reads CASSPQGTGAEQFF. The DNA read from the CDR3 is TGTGCCAGCAGTCCTCAGGGGACGGGTGCT.

In its sample, this clone was seen a few times. Gene labels here are mouse ones. The read gets to within 4 residues of the CDR3 end, and the germline J gene fills in the rest. Other DNA variants within this sample encode the same CDR3. This chain joins TRBV31 and TRBJ2-1, with TRBD2 identical over 11 bases. V dropped 3 bases and J dropped 4; count of bases not matched to a gene: 5. Per the germline V gene, CDR1 is GKSSPN and CDR2 is SITVG. The CDR3 sequence is 15 residues long. CDR3 DNA, as far as it was read: TGTGCCTGGAGCCCGGACTGGGGGGCTTATGCT. Protein sequence: CAWSPDWGAYA. The full CDR3 is CAWSPDWGAYAEQFF.

Notes on this clone: Gene names and germline match the mouse. Other nucleotide sequences in the sample specify the same CDR3. The CDR3: CASGDPGTGNSDYTF. CDR3 bases read: TGTGCCAGCGGTGACCCCGGGACAGGGAACTCC. The chain couples TRBV13-2 to TRBJ1-2; 9 positions agree with TRBD1. The CDR3 end lies 4 residues beyond the end of the read and is filled in from the germline J gene. J lost 2 bases, V lost 2 bases, and 4 bases had no gene match. The CDR3 runs to 15 residues. The germline CDR1 and CDR2 sequences are NNHNN and SYGAGS (reference sequence).

This clone was detected only a few times. Germline and genes: mouse. The CDR3 goes on 4 residues after the read ends, and that part is filled in from the germline J gene. The J gene is TRBJ2-1, the V gene TRBV29; D uncertain. This CDR3 has 12 residues. Looked up from germline, CDR1 is MSHET and CDR2 is SYDVDS. Trimming left V 3 bases short and J 3 bases short, with 3 bases between. CDR3 sequence reads: CASSFSYAEQFF. The DNA read from the CDR3 is TGTGCTAGCAGTTTCAGCTATGCT.

As for this clone: The genes and germline here are from mouse. Coverage ceases 4 residues before the CDR3 finishes, and the germline J gene fills in the end. V gene TRBV19 combines with J gene TRBJ1-1; 7 bases align to TRBD1. Germline V CDR1 and CDR2: FNHDT, SITEND (reference sequence). This CDR3 spans 14 amino acids. With 5 bases clipped from V and 4 bases from J, the junction kept 8 bases outside the gene matches. CDR3 DNA (partial): TGTGCCAGCAGGGAAGGGGGCGCGAGCACA. It encodes CASREGGAST. The entire CDR3 sequence reads CASREGGASTEVFF.

A note on this clone: Gene names are the mouse ones. Coverage ceases 4 residues before the CDR3 finishes, and the germline J gene fills in the end. The chain has TRBV13-1 and TRBJ1-1; possibly TRBD1 for D (6 bases). The germline V gene encodes CDR1 NSHNY and CDR2 SYGAGN. The CDR3 loop spans 11 amino acids. The chain's CDR3 is CASKGQTEVFF. CDR3 DNA, as far as it was read: TGTGCCAGCAAGGGACAAACA.

This clone was observed a handful of times. This may arise from a read error, as a much more abundant clone is one base away. Gene labels here are mouse ones. The CDR3 is cut off 4 residues early in the read; its end comes from the germline J gene. Other DNA sequences of this sample code for an identical CDR3. The chain employs TRBV31 and TRBJ2-2; 10 bases map to TRBD2. Germline CDR1 reads GKSSPN; CDR2 reads SITVG. This CDR3 spans 14 amino acids. V trimming: 3 bases; J trimming: 2 bases; junction bases outside the gene matches: 0. Here the CDR3 reads CAWRLGGNTGQLYF. CDR3 DNA, as far as it was read: TGTGCCTGGAGACTGGGGGGGAACACCGGG.

The table lists this clone with a few counts. Mouse germline and gene names are used. With the read ending 4 residues before the CDR3 end, the germline J gene is used to fill in that end. Other nucleotide sequences in the sample specify the same CDR3. This rearrangement joins TRBV13-1 to TRBJ1-2; tentatively, D is TRBD1 (6 bases). This CDR3 is 14 amino acids long. Per germline, CDR1 NSHNY and CDR2 SYGAGN. V lost 4 bases to trimming and J lost 0 bases, with 10 bases between them. The CDR3 reads CASSPGTSNSDYTF. Partial CDR3 DNA: TGTGCCAGCAGTCCTGGGACATCAAACTCC.

On this clone: The gene names here belong to mouse. The read finishes 4 residues shy of the CDR3 end, and the germline J gene is used to complete it. The sample holds other DNA sequences that translate to the same CDR3. This rearrangement joins TRBV5 to TRBJ2-5, with 9 bases fitting TRBD1. The CDR3 has 15 amino acids. V lost 2 bases to trimming and J lost 2 bases; unmatched junction nucleotides: 2. CDR1 is LGHNA, CDR2 YNLKQL, per germline (reference sequence). The part of the CDR3 DNA that was read is TGTGCCAGCAGCCAACCGGGACAGGGCCAAGAC. This translates into CASSQPGQGQD. The entire CDR3 sequence reads CASSQPGQGQDTQYF.

This clone showed up just a few times. Here the gene names and germline are mouse. The read terminates 4 residues before the CDR3 end, so the remaining end is supplied by the germline J gene. The chain employs TRBV13-1 and TRBJ2-5, with 9 bases lining up with TRBD2. The CDR3 length is 14 residues. Germline V gene sequence: CDR1 NSHNY, CDR2 SYGAGN. Incomplete CDR3 DNA: TGTGCCAGCAGTGATTCCGACTGGGGGGAC. This translates into CASSDSDWGD. Given in full, the CDR3 is CASSDSDWGDTQYF.

As to this clone: The germline and genes are mouse ones. The read terminates 4 residues ahead of where the CDR3 ends, so the germline J gene completes it. The chain couples TRBV13-1 to TRBJ2-7; 8 bases match TRBD1. The V gene's germline CDR1 is NSHNY and CDR2 SYGAGN. The CDR3 loop spans 13 amino acids. The CDR3: CASSEQTGDEQYF. Incomplete CDR3 DNA: TGTGCCAGCAGTGAGCAGACAGGGGAT.

To note about this clone: Gene names denote mouse genes. The read stops 4 residues short of the end of the CDR3; the missing end is completed from the germline J gene. This chain links TRBV13-3 with TRBJ2-2; 7 positions agree with TRBD1. Germline values: CDR1 NNHDY, CDR2 SYVADS. This CDR3 is 14 amino acids long. The V and J ends lost 6 bases and 0 bases, in that order; junction bases with no gene match: 2. CDR3 amino acids: CASTQGANTGQLYF. CDR3 DNA (partial): TGTGCCAGCACGCAGGGGGCAAACACCGGG.

As concerns this clone: The listed genes are named as in mouse. The chain's CDR3 is CTCSAQDRADTQYF. The part of the CDR3 DNA that was read is TGCACCTGCAGTGCCCAGGACAGGGCGGAC. The J gene is TRBJ2-5, the V gene TRBV1, with 8 positions matching TRBD1. The read comes to an end 4 residues before the CDR3 does, leaving the germline J gene to fill in the end. CDR1 is NSQYPW and CDR2 is LRSPGD in the germline V gene (reference sequence). The CDR3 spans 14 residues.

As concerns this clone: The gene names here belong to mouse. The CDR3: CASSDEGAGYAEQFF. Partial CDR3 DNA: TGTGCCAGCAGTGATGAGGGGGCCGGCTATGCT. The rearrangement links TRBV13-1 to TRBJ2-1, with a tentative D call TRBD1 (7 bases). The read ends 4 residues early relative to the CDR3; the germline J gene fills the gap. CDR1 is NSHNY and CDR2 is SYGAGN in the germline V gene. This CDR3 region has 15 residues. V lost 0 bases and J 3 bases, leaving 10 bases between the germline ends.

The table lists this clone with a few counts. The gene names given are mouse names. The read is 4 residues too short to cover the CDR3 end, so that end is filled in from the germline J gene. This sample includes further DNA sequences coding for the same CDR3. The J gene is TRBJ2-2, the V gene TRBV13-1, with D perhaps matching TRBD1 (6 bases). Germline V gene sequence: CDR1 NSHNY, CDR2 SYGAGN. The CDR3 totals 15 residues. The V and J ends lost 3 bases and 1 base respectively, with 10 bases between them. This CDR3 reads CASSAPGQNTGQLYF. The part of the CDR3 DNA that was read is TGTGCCAGCAGTGCCCCGGGACAAAACACCGGG.

In this sample, this clone turned up a few times. The gene names here belong to mouse. Coverage ceases 4 residues before the CDR3 finishes, and the germline J gene fills in the end. This chain connects TRBV19 to TRBJ2-3; no firm D call. The germline CDR1 and CDR2 sequences are FNHDT and SITEND (reference sequence). Trimming took off 3 bases at V and 1 base at J, with 9 bases between the two ends. The CDR3 covers 14 residues. CDR3 DNA, as far as it was read: TGTGCCAGCAGTACCGCGAGGGGTGCAGAA. Translation: CASSTARGAE. The CDR3 in full is CASSTARGAETLYF.

On this clone: Germline and genes here are mouse. The CDR3 extends 4 residues past the end of the read, so its final part is completed from the germline J gene. This rearrangement joins TRBV13-2 to TRBJ2-3; no definite D call. Trimming took 0 bases from V and 0 from J, leaving 5 bases between them. The CDR3 has 14 amino acids. The germline gives CDR1 NNHNN, CDR2 SYGAGS (reference sequence). The DNA read from the CDR3 is TGTGCCAGCGGTGATGCAGCTAGTGCAGAA. It codes for CASGDAASAE. The CDR3 in full is CASGDAASAETLYF.

Note on this clone: The genes and germline here are from mouse. The read ends 4 residues shy of where the CDR3 ends; the end is completed using the germline J gene. This chain links TRBV31 with TRBJ2-7; 10 nucleotides line up with TRBD2. The germline gives CDR1 GKSSPN, CDR2 SITVG. This CDR3 is built from 15 residues. Losses at the gene ends were 0 bases for V and 3 bases for J; bases not matched to a gene: 5. Here the CDR3 reads CAWSLSGGALYEQYF. The CDR3 DNA, read in part, is TGTGCCTGGAGTCTATCTGGGGGGGCGCTCTAT.

Of note for this clone: Gene names refer to mouse genes. The read terminates 4 residues ahead of where the CDR3 ends, so the germline J gene completes it. The J gene is TRBJ2-3, the V gene TRBV13-3, with a tentative D call TRBD1 (5 bases). V gave up 3 bases and J gave up 2 bases, with 10 bases separating them. The CDR3 is 14 residues long. The germline V gene encodes CDR1 NNHDY and CDR2 SYVADS. The CDR3 is CASSAPDNAETLYF. The CDR3 DNA, read in part, is TGTGCCAGCAGTGCCCCGGACAATGCAGAA.

This clone came up a few times. Germline and genes: mouse. The read terminates 4 residues before the CDR3 end, so the remaining end is supplied by the germline J gene. Different DNA sequences within this sample yield the same CDR3. The rearrangement links TRBV13-2 to TRBJ2-2; D may be TRBD2 (6 bases). The CDR3 length is 16 residues. Germline lookup yields CDR1 NNHNN and CDR2 SYGAGS (reference sequence). The V end was cut by 0 bases, the J end by 2 bases, with 11 bases between. The CDR3 loop reads CASGDAGWGNTGQLYF. CDR3 DNA, as far as it was read: TGTGCCAGCGGTGATGCAGGGTGGGGGAACACCGGG.

This clone has a handful of counts. All gene names here are mouse names. With the read ending 4 residues before the CDR3 end, the germline J gene is used to fill in that end. The V call is TRBV31, the J call TRBJ1-2; TRBD1 agrees at 12 bases. Germline CDR1 is GKSSPN and CDR2 is SITVG. The CDR3 spans 14 residues. The CDR3 region is CAWRGDRGRSDYTF. The sequenced CDR3 bases are TGTGCCTGGAGGGGGGACAGGGGGCGGTCC.

A few counts support this clone. Mouse gene names and germline throughout. Read data end 4 residues before the CDR3 end; the end is taken from the germline J gene. The rearrangement uses TRBV1 and TRBJ2-7; D is unclear. V was pared by 2 bases and J by 2 bases, with 4 bases between. The CDR3 loop spans 12 amino acids. Per the germline V gene, CDR1 is NSQYPW and CDR2 is LRSPGD (reference sequence). The sequenced part of the CDR3 DNA is TGCACCTGCAGTGCACAGCCCTAT. Its protein product is CTCSAQPY. The entire CDR3 is CTCSAQPYEQYF. Full variable domain (missing parts from reference TRBV1 and TRBJ2-7): VTLLEQNPRWRLVPRGQAVNLRCILKNSQYPWMSWYQQDLQKQLQWLFTLRSPGDKEVKSLPGADYLATRVTDTELRLQVANMSQGRTLYCTCSAQPYEQYFGPGTRLTVL.

This clone was seen many times. Genes here carry mouse names. The CDR3 extends 4 residues past the end of the read, so its final part is completed from the germline J gene. The chain is built from TRBV12-1 and TRBJ1-2; D is undetermined. With 4 bases removed from V and 0 bases from J, the gap between germline ends came to 8 bases. Germline CDR1 and CDR2: SGHSN and HYEKVE. The CDR3 length is 13 residues. The chain's CDR3 is CASSTTTNSDYTF. Partial CDR3 DNA: TGTGCCAGCTCCACGACAACAAACTCC. The entire variable domain, with the rest obtained from reference TRBV12-1 and TRBJ1-2, is as follows: DSGVVQSPRHIIKEKGGRSVLTCIPISGHSNVVWYQQTLGKELKFLIQHYEKVERDKGFLPSRFSVQQFDDYHSEMNMSALELEDSAMYFCASSTTTNSDYTFGSGTRLLVI.

Regarding this clone: Gene names and germline refer to mouse. The read ends 4 residues before the CDR3 terminus; that terminus is restored from the germline J gene. This CDR3 is also generated by other DNA sequences in the sample. J is TRBJ2-1 and V is TRBV13-1, with 8 bases aligning to TRBD2. This CDR3 contains 16 residues. The germline CDR1 and CDR2 sequences are NSHNY and SYGAGN. The trim removed 0 bases at V and 1 base at J, leaving 3 bases unmatched. CDR3 residues: CASSDAGGTNYAEQFF. The part of the CDR3 DNA that was read is TGTGCCAGCAGTGATGCTGGGGGGACGAACTATGCT.

This clone was seen a few times. Gene names follow the mouse nomenclature. The observed sequence ends 4 residues before the CDR3 terminus, with the missing tail filled in from the germline J gene. V is TRBV31 and J is TRBJ2-2, with a tentative D call TRBD1 (6 bases). Trimming shortened V by 2 bases and J by 0 bases, and 7 bases separated the two germline ends. The CDR3 totals 14 residues. The V gene's germline CDR1 is GKSSPN and CDR2 SITVG. The CDR3 spells CAWSWTANTGQLYF. The sequenced part of the CDR3 DNA is TGTGCCTGGAGTTGGACAGCAAACACCGGG.

About this clone itself: Genes here carry mouse names. Here the CDR3 reads CTCSAARTGDTGQLYF. Partial CDR3 DNA: TGCACCTGCAGTGCAGCAAGGACAGGGGACACCGGG. The chain links TRBV1 to TRBJ2-2, with TRBD1 matching over 9 bases. Read coverage stops 4 residues before the CDR3 terminus; the germline J gene supplies the remainder. Germline V gene data show CDR1 as NSQYPW and CDR2 as LRSPGD (reference sequence). The trim removed 1 base at V and 3 bases at J, leaving 3 bases unmatched. This CDR3 has 16 residues.

This clone was counted between two and nine times. A much larger clone lies a single base off, so this may be a read error. Any gene name here is a mouse gene name. Sequencing ends 4 residues short of the CDR3 end; the germline J gene provides the rest. Different DNA sequences within this sample yield the same CDR3. The V call is TRBV13-2, the J call TRBJ2-5; 8 bases align to TRBD2. The V gene's germline CDR1 is NNHNN and CDR2 SYGAGS (reference sequence). The CDR3 is 14 amino acids. CDR3 sequence reads: CASGDAGGRDTQYF. CDR3 DNA, as far as it was read: TGTGCCAGCGGTGATGCGGGGGGGCGAGAC.

Note on this clone: Any gene name here is a mouse gene name. The read halts 4 residues ahead of the CDR3 end, with the missing end drawn from the germline J gene. The chain recombines TRBV13-1 with TRBJ2-5, with 7 bases aligning to TRBD1. Germline V CDR1 and CDR2: NSHNY, SYGAGN. The CDR3 runs to 15 residues. The ends lost 1 base at V and 3 bases at J; junction bases unmatched: 5. CDR3 loop: CASSDIWDRQDTQYF. The sequenced CDR3 bases are TGTGCCAGCAGTGATATCTGGGACAGACAAGAC.

This clone has only a few counts. Gene names denote mouse genes. The read ends 4 residues before the CDR3 terminus; that terminus is restored from the germline J gene. Other DNA sequences within the sample encode an identical CDR3. V usage is TRBV17 and J usage is TRBJ2-3, with a possible D match to TRBD2 (5 bases). Germline assignment: CDR1 MNHDT and CDR2 YYDKIL. V lost 1 base to trimming and J lost 1 base, with 6 bases between them. The CDR3 spans 14 residues. The covered CDR3 bases are TGTGCTAGCAGTAGAGTTGGGGGTGCAGAA. Translation: CASSRVGGAE. The entire CDR3 protein reads CASSRVGGAETLYF.

In this sample, this clone turned up a few times. The gene symbols are mouse symbols. The read ends 4 residues shy of where the CDR3 ends; the end is completed using the germline J gene. This chain links TRBV1 with TRBJ2-5, with 9 nucleotides matching TRBD2. Germline CDR1 is NSQYPW and CDR2 is LRSPGD (reference sequence). The CDR3 loop spans 14 amino acids. The covered CDR3 bases are TGCACCTGCAGTGGGACTGGGGTGAAGGAC. It encodes CTCSGTGVKD. The full CDR3 protein reads CTCSGTGVKDTQYF.